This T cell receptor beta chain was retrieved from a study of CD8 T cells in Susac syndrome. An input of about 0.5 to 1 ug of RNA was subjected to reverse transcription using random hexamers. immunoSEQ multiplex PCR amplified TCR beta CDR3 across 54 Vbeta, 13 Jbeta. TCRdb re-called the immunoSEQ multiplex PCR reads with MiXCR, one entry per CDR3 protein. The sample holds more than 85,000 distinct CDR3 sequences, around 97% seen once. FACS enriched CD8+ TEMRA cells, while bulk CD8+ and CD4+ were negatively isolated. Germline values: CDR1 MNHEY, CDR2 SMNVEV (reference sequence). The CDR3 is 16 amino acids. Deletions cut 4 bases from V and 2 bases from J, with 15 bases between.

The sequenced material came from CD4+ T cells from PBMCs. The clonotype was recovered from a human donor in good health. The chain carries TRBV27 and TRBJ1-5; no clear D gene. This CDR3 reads CASSSLAPPRNQPQHF. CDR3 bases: TGTGCCAGCAGTTCATTGGCCCCACCTCGCAATCAGCCCCAGCATTTT.